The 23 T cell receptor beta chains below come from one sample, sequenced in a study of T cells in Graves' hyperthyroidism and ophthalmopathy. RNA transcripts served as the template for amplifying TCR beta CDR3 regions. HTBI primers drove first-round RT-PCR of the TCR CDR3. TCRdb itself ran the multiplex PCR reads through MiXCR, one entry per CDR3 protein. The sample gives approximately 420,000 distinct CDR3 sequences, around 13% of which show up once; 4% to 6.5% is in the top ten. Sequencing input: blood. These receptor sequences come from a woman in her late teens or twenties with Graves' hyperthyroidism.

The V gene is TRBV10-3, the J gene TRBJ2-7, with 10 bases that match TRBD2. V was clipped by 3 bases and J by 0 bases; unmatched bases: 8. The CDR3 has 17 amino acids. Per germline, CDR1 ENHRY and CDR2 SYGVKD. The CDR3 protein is CAISETAGTSASYEQYF. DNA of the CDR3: TGTGCCATCAGTGAAACCGCCGGGACTAGCGCCTCCTACGAGCAGTACTTC.

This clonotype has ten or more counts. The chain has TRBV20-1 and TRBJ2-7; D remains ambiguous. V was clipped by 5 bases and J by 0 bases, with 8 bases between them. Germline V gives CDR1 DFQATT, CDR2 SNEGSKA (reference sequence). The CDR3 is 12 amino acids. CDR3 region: CSASTGSYEQYF. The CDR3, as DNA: TGCAGTGCTTCGACGGGCTCCTACGAGCAGTACTTC.

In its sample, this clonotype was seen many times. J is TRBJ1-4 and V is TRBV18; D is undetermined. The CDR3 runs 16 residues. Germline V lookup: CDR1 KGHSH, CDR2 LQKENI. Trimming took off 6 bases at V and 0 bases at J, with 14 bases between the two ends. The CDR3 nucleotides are TGTGCCAGCTCGTCGAGGATAGTTGCAACTAATGAAAAACTGTTTTTT. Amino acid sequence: CASSSRIVATNEKLFF. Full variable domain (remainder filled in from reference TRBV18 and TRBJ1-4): NAGVMQNPRHLVRRRGQEARLRCSPMKGHSHVYWYRQLPEEGLKFMVYLQKENIIDESGMPKERFSAEFPKEGPSILRIQQVVRGDSAAYFCASSSRIVATNEKLFFGSGTQLSVL.

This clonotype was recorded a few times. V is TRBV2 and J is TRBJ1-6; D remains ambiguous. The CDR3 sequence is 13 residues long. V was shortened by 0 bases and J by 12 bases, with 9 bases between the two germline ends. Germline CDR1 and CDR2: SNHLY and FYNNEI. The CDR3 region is CASSEAGFKPLHF. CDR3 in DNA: TGTGCCAGCAGTGAAGCTGGGTTCAAACCCCTCCACTTT. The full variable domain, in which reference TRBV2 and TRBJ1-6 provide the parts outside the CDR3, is EPEVTQTPSHQVTQMGQEVILRCVPISNHLYFYWYRQILGQKVEFLVSFYNNEISEKSEIFDDQFSVERPDGSNFTLKIRSTKLEDSAMYFCASSEAGFKPLHFGNGTRLTVT.

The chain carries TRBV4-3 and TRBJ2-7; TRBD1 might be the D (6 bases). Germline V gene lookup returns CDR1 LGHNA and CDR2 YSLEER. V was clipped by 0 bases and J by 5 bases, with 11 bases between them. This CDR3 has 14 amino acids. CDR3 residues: CASSQETQGHEQYF. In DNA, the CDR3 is TGCGCCAGCAGCCAAGAGACACAGGGCCACGAGCAGTACTTC.

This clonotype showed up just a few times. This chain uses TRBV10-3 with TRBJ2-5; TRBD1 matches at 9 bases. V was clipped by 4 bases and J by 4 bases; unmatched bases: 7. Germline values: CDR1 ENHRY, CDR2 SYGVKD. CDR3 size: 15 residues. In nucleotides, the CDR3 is TGTGCCATCAGTGGGGGGACAGGGTTGGGAGAGACCCAGTACTTC. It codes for CAISGGTGLGETQYF.

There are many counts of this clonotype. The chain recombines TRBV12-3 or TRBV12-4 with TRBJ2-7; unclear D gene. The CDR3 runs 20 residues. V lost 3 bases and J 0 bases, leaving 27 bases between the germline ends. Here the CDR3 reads CASSFIPLLLSAESSYEQYF. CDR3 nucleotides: TGTGCCAGCAGTTTTATCCCTCTCTTGTTATCGGCAGAGAGCTCCTACGAGCAGTACTTC.

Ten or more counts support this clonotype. The CDR3 sequence is CASSLGGGDQPQHF. CDR3 nucleotides: TGCGCCAGCAGCTTGGGGGGCGGAGATCAGCCCCAGCATTTT. This chain connects TRBV5-1 to TRBJ1-5; perhaps TRBD1 as D (5 bases). The CDR3 runs 14 residues. Looked up from germline, CDR1 is SGHRS and CDR2 is YFSETQ. V was clipped by 0 bases and J by 5 bases, with 9 bases between them.

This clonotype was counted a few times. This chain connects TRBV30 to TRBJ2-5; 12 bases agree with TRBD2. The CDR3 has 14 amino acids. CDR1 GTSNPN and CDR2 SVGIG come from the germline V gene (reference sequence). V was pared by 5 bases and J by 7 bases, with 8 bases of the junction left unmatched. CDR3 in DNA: TGTGCCTGGCTACTAGCGGGAGGTGCTGGGACCCAGTACTTC. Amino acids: CAWLLAGGAGTQYF.

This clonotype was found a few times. This chain's CDR3 is CASSLAMGRSSYNEQFF. CDR3 nucleotide sequence: TGTGCCAGCAGCTTAGCGATGGGGAGAAGCTCCTACAATGAGCAGTTCTTC. This sequence joins TRBV7-9 and TRBJ2-1; possibly TRBD2 for D (5 bases). Trimming took off 0 bases at V and 0 bases at J, with 12 bases between the two ends. The CDR3 loop spans 17 amino acids. Germline V CDR1 and CDR2: SEHNR, FQNEAQ (reference sequence).

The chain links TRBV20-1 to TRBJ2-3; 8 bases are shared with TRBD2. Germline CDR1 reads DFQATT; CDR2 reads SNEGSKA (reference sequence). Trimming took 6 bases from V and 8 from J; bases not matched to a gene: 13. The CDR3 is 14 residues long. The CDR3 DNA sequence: TGCAGTGCCATGTTGGCTAGCGGGCCAGGTACGCAGTATTTT. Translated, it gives CSAMLASGPGTQYF.

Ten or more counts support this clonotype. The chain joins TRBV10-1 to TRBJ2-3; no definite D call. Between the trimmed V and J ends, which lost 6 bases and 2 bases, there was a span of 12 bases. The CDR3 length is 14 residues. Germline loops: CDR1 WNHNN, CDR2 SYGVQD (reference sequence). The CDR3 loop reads CASRQDPFTDTQYF. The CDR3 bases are TGCGCCAGCAGGCAGGATCCTTTCACAGATACGCAGTATTTT.

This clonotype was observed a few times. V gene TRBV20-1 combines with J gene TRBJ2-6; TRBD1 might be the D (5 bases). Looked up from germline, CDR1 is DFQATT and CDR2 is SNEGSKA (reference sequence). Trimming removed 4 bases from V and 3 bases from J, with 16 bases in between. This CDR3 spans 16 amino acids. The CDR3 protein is CSATPQGVSGANVLTF. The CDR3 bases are TGCAGTGCTACCCCCCAAGGGGTTAGTGGGGCCAACGTCCTGACTTTC.

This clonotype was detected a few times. The CDR3 DNA sequence: TGTGCCAGCAGCTTCTATCGACCAGGGGGCTATGAGACCCAGTACTTC. Amino acids: CASSFYRPGGYETQYF. The chain is built from TRBV7-9 and TRBJ2-5, with TRBD1 matching over 8 bases. Trimming took 3 bases from V and 5 from J; bases not matched to a gene: 11. The germline gives CDR1 SEHNR, CDR2 FQNEAQ (reference sequence). CDR3 length: 16 amino acids.

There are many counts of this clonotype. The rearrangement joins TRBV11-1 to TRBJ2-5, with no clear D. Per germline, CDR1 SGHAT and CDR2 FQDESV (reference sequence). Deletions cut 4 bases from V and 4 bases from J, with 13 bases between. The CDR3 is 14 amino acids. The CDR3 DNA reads TGTGCCAGCAGCTCCAAAATCAGTGGAGAGACCCAGTACTTC. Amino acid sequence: CASSSKISGETQYF.

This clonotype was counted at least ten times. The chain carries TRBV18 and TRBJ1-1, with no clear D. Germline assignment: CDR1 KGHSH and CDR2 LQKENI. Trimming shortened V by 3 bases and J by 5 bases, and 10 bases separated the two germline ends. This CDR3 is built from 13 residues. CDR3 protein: CASSPNWETEAFF. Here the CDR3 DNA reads TGTGCCAGCTCACCCAATTGGGAAACTGAAGCTTTCTTT.

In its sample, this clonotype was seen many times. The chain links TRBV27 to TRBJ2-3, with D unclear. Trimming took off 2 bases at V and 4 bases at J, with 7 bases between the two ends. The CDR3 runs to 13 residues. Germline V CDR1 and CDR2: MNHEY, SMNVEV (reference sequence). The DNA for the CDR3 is TGTGCCAGCAGTTTAAATAGGGCAGATACGCAGTATTTT. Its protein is CASSLNRADTQYF.

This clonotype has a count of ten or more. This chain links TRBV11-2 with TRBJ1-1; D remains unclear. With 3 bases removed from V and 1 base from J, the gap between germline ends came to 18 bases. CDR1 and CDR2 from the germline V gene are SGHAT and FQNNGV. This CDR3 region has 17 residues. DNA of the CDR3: TGTGCCAGCAGCTTGTCTCTAACTGCCACTCGGAACACTGAAGCTTTCTTT. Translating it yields CASSLSLTATRNTEAFF. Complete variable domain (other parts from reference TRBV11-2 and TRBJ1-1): EAGVAQSPRYKIIEKRQSVAFWCNPISGHATLYWYQQILGQGPKLLIQFQNNGVVDDSQLPKDRFSAERLKGVDSTLKIQPAKLEDSAVYLCASSLSLTATRNTEAFFGQGTRLTVV.

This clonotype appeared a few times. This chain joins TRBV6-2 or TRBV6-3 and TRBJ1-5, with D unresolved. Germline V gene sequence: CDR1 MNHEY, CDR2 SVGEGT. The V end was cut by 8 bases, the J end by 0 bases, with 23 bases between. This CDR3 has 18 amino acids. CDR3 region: CASAGWSSSKYSNQPQHF. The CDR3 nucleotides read TGTGCCAGCGCGGGGTGGAGCTCATCTAAATATAGCAATCAGCCCCAGCATTTT.

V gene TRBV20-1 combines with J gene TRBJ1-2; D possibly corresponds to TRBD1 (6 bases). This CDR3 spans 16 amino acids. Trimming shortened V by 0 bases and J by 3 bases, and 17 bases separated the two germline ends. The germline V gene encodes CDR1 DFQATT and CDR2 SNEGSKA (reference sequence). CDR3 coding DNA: TGCAGTGCTAGAGATCAAGTGCAGGGGACGGACTATGGCTACACCTTC. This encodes CSARDQVQGTDYGYTF.

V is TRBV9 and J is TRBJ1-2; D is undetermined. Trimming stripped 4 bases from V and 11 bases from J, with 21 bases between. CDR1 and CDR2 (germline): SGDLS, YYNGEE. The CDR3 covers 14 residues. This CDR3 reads CASSPRVLDGPYTF. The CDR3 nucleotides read TGTGCCAGCAGCCCCCGCGTATTGGACGGTCCTTACACCTTC.

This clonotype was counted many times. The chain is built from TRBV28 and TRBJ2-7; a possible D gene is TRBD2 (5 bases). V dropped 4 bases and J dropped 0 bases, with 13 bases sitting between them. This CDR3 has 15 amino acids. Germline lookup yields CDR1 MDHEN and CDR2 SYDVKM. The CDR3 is CASSSSGSDSYEQYF. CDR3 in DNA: TGTGCCAGCAGTTCGTCGGGGTCCGACTCCTACGAGCAGTACTTC.

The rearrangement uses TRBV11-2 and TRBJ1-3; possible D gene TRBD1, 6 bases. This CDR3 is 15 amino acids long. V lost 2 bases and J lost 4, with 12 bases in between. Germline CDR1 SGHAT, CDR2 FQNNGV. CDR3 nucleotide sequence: TGTGCCAGCAGCTTAATCTGGGGGCAAGGAAACACCATATATTTT. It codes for CASSLIWGQGNTIYF.